A single sample gave rise to the 10 T cell receptor beta chains below, sequenced in a study of blood T cell repertoires in COVID-19. The data were produced by immunoSEQ multiplex PCR, yet TCRdb's version contains in-frame clones alone and is incomplete. In the table there are some 350,000 clones, almost 90% of which are singletons. The sequenced material came from peripheral blood. These receptors were collected from a man between 18 and 29 years old with active or convalescent COVID-19.

For the CDR3, the DNA is TGTGCCAGCAATCCTCTAGCGGGGTCATACGAGCAGTACTTC. As protein: CASNPLAGSYEQYF. The chain couples TRBV7-6 to TRBJ2-7; 9 positions match TRBD2. Looked up from germline, CDR1 is SGHVS and CDR2 is FNYEAQ. The V segment lost 7 bases and the J segment 4 bases; nucleotides outside the gene matches: 8. The CDR3 length is 14 residues.

V is TRBV6-5 and J is TRBJ1-2; 8 bases are shared with TRBD1. Unmatched junction bases numbered 9, after V lost 8 bases and J lost 7 bases. The germline V gene encodes CDR1 MNHEY and CDR2 SVGAGI. The length of the CDR3 is 13 residues. The CDR3 nucleotides read TGTGCCAGCTCAGGGGGCGCAGGTGGTGGCTACACCTTC. Translating it yields CASSGGAGGGYTF.

The chain recombines TRBV7-8 with TRBJ1-1; D gene uncertain. CDR3 length: 14 residues. CDR1 SGHVS and CDR2 FQNEAQ come from the germline V gene. V was clipped by 1 base and J by 4 bases, with 10 bases between them. The CDR3 DNA follows: TGTGCCAGCAGCTTAGGGAGGAGTTTCACTGAAGCTTTCTTT. Encoded protein: CASSLGRSFTEAFF.

The gene calls are TRBV7-8 and TRBJ1-6; D uncertain. In germline, CDR1 is SGHVS, CDR2 FQNEAQ. The CDR3 contains 15 residues. V lost 4 bases, J lost 0 bases, and 7 bases lay in between. The DNA for the CDR3 is TGTGCCAGCAGCTCGGGGAGCTCCTATAATTCACCCCTCCACTTT. This encodes CASSSGSSYNSPLHF.

CDR3 in DNA: TGTGCCAGCAGTTTGGGACAGGGGGTACATTATGGCTACACCTTC. The encoded protein is CASSLGQGVHYGYTF. The rearrangement uses TRBV25-1 and TRBJ1-2; 11 bases fit TRBD1. V lost 5 bases, J lost 5 bases, and 7 bases stayed unmatched. This CDR3 is 15 amino acids long. The germline V gene encodes CDR1 MGHDK and CDR2 SYGVNS.

This clone was seen once. The chain has TRBV6-5 and TRBJ2-5; no clear D. This CDR3 has 13 amino acids. The V end lost 6 bases, the J end lost 2 bases, and 10 bases lay between the germline ends. Germline CDR1 MNHEY, CDR2 SVGAGI. The CDR3 reads CASRVQVQETQYF. For the CDR3, the DNA is TGTGCCAGCAGAGTACAAGTACAAGAGACCCAGTACTTC.

This rearrangement joins TRBV18 to TRBJ1-1, with D unclear. Trimming removed 7 bases at V and 2 bases at J, with 14 bases between. The CDR3 consists of 14 residues. CDR1 KGHSH and CDR2 LQKENI come from the germline V gene. In nucleotides, the CDR3 is TGTGCCAGCTTCTTGGTGGGCTCTAACACTGAAGCTTTCTTT. Translated, it gives CASFLVGSNTEAFF.

The rearrangement joins TRBV5-1 to TRBJ1-4; 9 bases agree with TRBD1. V trimming: 0 bases; J trimming: 7 bases; junction bases outside the gene matches: 7. Per the germline V gene, CDR1 is SGHRS and CDR2 is YFSETQ. The CDR3 has 16 amino acids. CDR3 in DNA: TGCGCCAGCAGCTTGGCGGGGACAGGGCCCGTTGAAAAACTGTTTTTT. This gives the protein CASSLAGTGPVEKLFF.

The chain carries TRBV5-1 and TRBJ1-2; maybe TRBD1 (5 bases). Trimming stripped 4 bases from V and 6 bases from J, with 19 bases between. CDR1 is SGHRS, CDR2 YFSETQ, per germline. This CDR3 spans 15 amino acids. CDR3 sequence: CASSQDVAGTNGYTF. The CDR3 nucleotides are TGCGCCAGCAGCCAAGATGTGGCAGGGACTAATGGCTACACCTTC.

This clone was counted a single time. A read error may account for a junction end that differs from germline. V gene TRBV2 combines with J gene TRBJ2-6, with D perhaps TRBD1 (5 bases). This CDR3 is 15 amino acids long. Germline V gives CDR1 SNHLY, CDR2 FYNNEI. DNA for the CDR3: TGTGCCAGCAGTTACCAACCCTCTGGGGCCAACGTGCTGACTTTC. It encodes CASSYQPSGANVLTF.